This T cell receptor beta chain was profiled in a study of OX40 agonist ivuxolimab in advanced cancers. At the level of the study: The dose of intravenous ivuxolimab that patients received every 2 weeks ranged from 0.01 to 10 mg/kg.

Study-wide findings and caveats: Low levels of normalized T-cell clonal expansion also appeared in some nonresponders. Clonal expansion from baseline to week 6 occurred in both CD4+ and CD8+ T cells.

A word on this clone: Its antigen is not known.

Sequencing used immunoSEQ multiplex PCR; TCRdb keeps in-frame clones, though not all of them. The profile shows 28,000 or so clones, roughly nine tenths of them singletons. Trimming stripped 6 bases from V and 11 bases from J, with 14 bases between. CDR3 length: 12 residues. From germline, CDR1 is MNHNS and CDR2 SASEGT. The chain recombines TRBV6-1 with TRBJ2-1, with D possibly matching TRBD1 (6 bases). Specimen: CD4+ or CD8+ T cells sorted from blood, collected in a trial of the OX40 agonist ivuxolimab. This TCR was recovered from an adult with an advanced solid tumor such as melanoma, head and neck, liver or kidney cancer. CDR3 region: CASRSGTMKQFF. CDR3 nucleotide sequence: TGTGCCAGCAGGTCGGGGACAATGAAGCAGTTCTTC.